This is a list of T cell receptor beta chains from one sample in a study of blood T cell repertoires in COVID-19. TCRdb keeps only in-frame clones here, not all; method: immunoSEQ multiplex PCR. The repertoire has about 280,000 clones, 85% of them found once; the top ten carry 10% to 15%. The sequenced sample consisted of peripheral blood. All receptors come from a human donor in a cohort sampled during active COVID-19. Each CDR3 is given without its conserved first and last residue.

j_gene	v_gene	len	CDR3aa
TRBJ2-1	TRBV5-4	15	ASSLGGGASSYNEQF
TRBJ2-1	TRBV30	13	AWTMGLESYNEQF
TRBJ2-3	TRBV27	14	ASSLSWGQLQDTQY
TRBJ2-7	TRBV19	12	ASSDRGRTYEQY
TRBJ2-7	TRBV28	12	ASSPGTYSYEQY
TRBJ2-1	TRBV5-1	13	ASSSDLAPYNEQF
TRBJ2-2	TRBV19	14	ASNSGGTGGTGELF
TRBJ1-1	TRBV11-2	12	ASSRQVDGTEAF
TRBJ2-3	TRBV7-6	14	ASSLAEGLAQDTQY
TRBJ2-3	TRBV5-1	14	ASSLTPGGPGDTQY
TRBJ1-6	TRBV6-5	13	ASRRPGQGASPLH
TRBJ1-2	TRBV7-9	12	ASSLNTVNYGYT
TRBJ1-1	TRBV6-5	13	ASSEGYSGNTEAF
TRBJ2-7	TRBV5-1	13	ASKTDGLAFYEQY
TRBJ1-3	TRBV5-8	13	ASSARLVSGNTIY
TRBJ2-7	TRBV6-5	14	ASSYSINRESYEQY
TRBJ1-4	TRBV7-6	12	ASSQGQGNEKLF
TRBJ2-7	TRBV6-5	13	ASSYSASGAYEQY
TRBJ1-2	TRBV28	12	ASSRDRGHYGYT
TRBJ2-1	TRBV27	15	ASSFLTGTGLGNEQF
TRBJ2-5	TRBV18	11	ASSPPGEETQY
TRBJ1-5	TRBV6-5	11	ASRGQTYQPQH
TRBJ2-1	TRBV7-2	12	ASSYVTGGYEQF
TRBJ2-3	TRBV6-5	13	ASSMDGRDTDTQY
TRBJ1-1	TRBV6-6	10	ASTGERFEAF
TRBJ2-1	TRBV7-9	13	ASSLKRGEGHEQF
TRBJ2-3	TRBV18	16	ASSPLGWTRSSTDTQY
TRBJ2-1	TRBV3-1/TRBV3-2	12	ASSPSGLNNEQF
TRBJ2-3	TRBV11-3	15	ASSLGSGREGGDTQY
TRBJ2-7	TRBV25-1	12	ASTVGDSSYEQY
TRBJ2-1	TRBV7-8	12	ASSLGGEGNEQF
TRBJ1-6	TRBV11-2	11	ASSPQYNSPLH
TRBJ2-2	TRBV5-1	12	ASSLGQNTGELF
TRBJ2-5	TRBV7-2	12	ASSLSSGKETQY
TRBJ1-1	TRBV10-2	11	ASSDPGRSEAF
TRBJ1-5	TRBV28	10	ASSAQGKPQH
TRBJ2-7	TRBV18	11	ASSPSIDYEQY
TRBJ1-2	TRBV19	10	ASSAGVGGYT
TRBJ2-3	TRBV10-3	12	ASASGRGADTQY
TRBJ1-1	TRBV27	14	ASSSRMTARNTEAF
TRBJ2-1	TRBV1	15	TSSQQSGTGSYNEQF
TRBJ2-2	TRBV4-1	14	ASSQERLRNTGELF
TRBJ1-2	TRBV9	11	ASSGGTNYGYT
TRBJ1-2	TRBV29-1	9	SAVGQGGYT
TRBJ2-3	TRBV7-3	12	ASSWDSSTDTQY
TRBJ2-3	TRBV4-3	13	ASSQDTGGTDTQY
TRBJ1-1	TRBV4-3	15	ASSLTGQGAANTEAF
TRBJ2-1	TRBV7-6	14	ASSASGSLMYNEQF
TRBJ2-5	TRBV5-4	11	ASSGQGVETQY
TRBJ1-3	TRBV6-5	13	ASGRTANSGNTIY
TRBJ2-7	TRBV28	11	ASTSTKPYEQY
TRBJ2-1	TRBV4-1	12	ASSYLAGGFEQF
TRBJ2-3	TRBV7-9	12	ASRVSGRTDTQY